Below are 20 T cell receptor beta chains sequenced from a single sample in a study of Ad26.COV2.S vaccination and SARS-CoV-2 variants. Treatment meaning: around 19 received Ad26.COV2.S at low or high dose, single or two shots; roughly five received placebo; per-sample allocation not given. Sample collection was performed on day 63 after the first vaccine or placebo injection. TCRdb's copy holds only in-frame clones and misses some; the assay was immunoSEQ multiplex PCR. The sample contains 350,000 to 600,000 clones, around 89% of which appear only once. The material was peripheral blood, obtained in a trial of Ad26.COV2.S vaccine versus placebo. These receptors originate from a person aged 18 to 65 who received the Ad26.COV2.S COVID-19 vaccine or a placebo.

The gene calls are TRBV9 and TRBJ1-2, with TRBD1 as a possible D gene (5 bases). Trimming took 0 bases from V and 8 from J, leaving 14 bases between them. In germline, CDR1 is SGDLS, CDR2 YYNGEE. This CDR3 spans 14 amino acids. This chain's CDR3 is CASSVGVGAGGYTF. Written as DNA, the CDR3 is TGTGCCAGCAGCGTAGGGGTAGGGGCGGGCGGCTACACCTTC.

The chain couples TRBV7-2 to TRBJ2-7; no definite D call. CDR1 and CDR2 from the germline V gene are SGHTA and FQGNSA. V shed 2 bases and J shed 3 bases, with 2 bases lying between them. The CDR3 is 11 amino acids. CDR3 bases: TGTGCCAGCAGCTTACGCTACGAGCAGTACTTC. Translating it yields CASSLRYEQYF.

This chain joins TRBV6-4 and TRBJ2-2; a weak D match, TRBD1 (6 bases). V was pared by 4 bases and J by 5 bases, with 11 bases between. The CDR3 contains 14 residues. Germline CDR1 MRHNA, CDR2 SNTAGT. The CDR3 DNA reads TGTGCCAGCAGTGCGCAGGGGATGACCGGGGAGCTGTTTTTT. Amino acid sequence: CASSAQGMTGELFF.

Comment on this clone: This sample also contains other DNA sequences that code for the same CDR3. The chain couples TRBV5-1 to TRBJ2-6, with D hard to call. Per the germline V gene, CDR1 is SGHRS and CDR2 is YFSETQ. Trimming took 0 bases from V and 0 from J, leaving 4 bases between them. This CDR3 spans 15 amino acids. The chain's CDR3 is CASSLADSGANVLTF. DNA for the CDR3: TGCGCCAGCAGCTTGGCAGACTCTGGGGCCAACGTCCTGACTTTC.

The chain links TRBV6-2 or TRBV6-3 to TRBJ2-7, with 7 nucleotides matching TRBD1. Germline V gene data show CDR1 as MNHEY and CDR2 as SVGEGT. CDR3 length: 15 residues. The ends lost 7 bases at V and 0 bases at J; junction bases unmatched: 9. Here the CDR3 reads CASTPTGISSYEQYF. CDR3 in DNA: TGTGCCAGCACCCCGACAGGGATCAGCTCCTACGAGCAGTACTTC.

This clone occurred a few times. The chain employs TRBV29-1 and TRBJ1-1, with a weak D call TRBD1 (5 bases). The CDR3 covers 12 residues. The germline gives CDR1 SQVTM, CDR2 ANQGSEA. V gave up 6 bases and J gave up 7 bases, with 15 bases separating them. CDR3 loop: CSVNRGPYEAFF. CDR3 bases: TGCAGCGTGAACCGGGGCCCATATGAAGCTTTCTTT.

CDR3 region: CASSYRDSYGYTF. CDR3 nucleotide sequence: TGTGCCAGCAGCTACCGGGACAGCTATGGCTACACCTTC. The J gene is TRBJ1-2, the V gene TRBV7-9, with TRBD1 identical over 7 bases. Trimming removed 4 bases from V and 4 bases from J; junction bases left unmatched: 3. The CDR3 spans 13 residues. In germline, CDR1 is SEHNR, CDR2 FQNEAQ (reference sequence).

DNA of the CDR3: TGTGCCAGCAAGACGGGTTTAGCGGGGGGGCTGGAGACCCAGTACTTC. Encoded protein: CASKTGLAGGLETQYF. The chain uses TRBV7-2 and TRBJ2-5; 11 bases align to TRBD2. Per the germline V gene, CDR1 is SGHTA and CDR2 is FQGNSA. V trimming: 7 bases; J trimming: 5 bases; junction bases outside the gene matches: 12. The CDR3 covers 16 residues.

V is TRBV4-2 and J is TRBJ1-2, with 12 bases aligning to TRBD1. Germline assignment: CDR1 LGHNA and CDR2 YNFKEQ. V was clipped by 0 bases and J by 7 bases; unmatched bases: 6. The CDR3 consists of 16 residues. CDR3: CASSQDIGTGGIGYTF. CDR3 nucleotide sequence: TGTGCCAGCAGCCAAGATATAGGGACAGGGGGCATTGGCTACACCTTC.

The chain uses TRBV5-1 and TRBJ2-5; D is perhaps TRBD1 (5 bases). Germline CDR1 reads SGHRS; CDR2 reads YFSETQ. The CDR3 runs to 14 residues. V lost 0 bases and J 2 bases, leaving 8 bases between the germline ends. CDR3: CASSLAQGQETQYF. The CDR3 bases are TGCGCCAGCAGCTTGGCGCAGGGTCAAGAGACCCAGTACTTC.

The genes are TRBV4-2 and TRBJ2-1; TRBD2 aligns across 12 bases. Per the germline V gene, CDR1 is LGHNA and CDR2 is YNFKEQ. The CDR3 extends over 21 amino acids. V was clipped by 0 bases and J by 8 bases; unmatched bases: 20. For the CDR3, the DNA is TGTGCCAGCAGCCAAGATATGGCGGGACTAGCGGGCAAAAATAAGGGGCATGAGCAGTTCTTC. The encoded protein is CASSQDMAGLAGKNKGHEQFF.

The chain combines TRBV19 with TRBJ2-7; 10 positions agree with TRBD1. This CDR3 comprises 15 residues. Germline-derived CDR1 and CDR2 are LNHDA and SQIVND (reference sequence). Losses at the gene ends were 3 bases for V and 4 bases for J; bases not matched to a gene: 6. The CDR3 DNA sequence: TGTGCCAGTAGTATTGCCGGGACAGGGGTGTACGAGCAGTACTTC. This sequence encodes CASSIAGTGVYEQYF.

The chain links TRBV10-1 to TRBJ1-1; TRBD1 matches 9 bases. The V and J ends lost 5 bases and 11 bases, in that order; junction bases with no gene match: 6. This CDR3 region has 12 residues. Per germline, CDR1 WNHNN and CDR2 SYGVQD (reference sequence). CDR3 amino acids: CASSPGTGWAFF. CDR3 nucleotides: TGCGCCAGCAGTCCCGGGACAGGGTGGGCTTTCTTT.

The rearrangement uses TRBV18 and TRBJ2-1, with TRBD1 identical over 9 bases. V was clipped by 3 bases and J by 5 bases; unmatched bases: 8. Germline V gene sequence: CDR1 KGHSH, CDR2 LQKENI. This CDR3 has 16 residues. CDR3 nucleotides: TGTGCCAGCTCACCTTTCCGGGACAGGGCTAACAATGAGCAGTTCTTC. Residues: CASSPFRDRANNEQFF.

With regard to this clone: The same CDR3 can be traced to other DNA sequences in this sample. This sequence joins TRBV19 and TRBJ1-5; D is ambiguous. Trimming took 3 bases from V and 4 from J, leaving 7 bases between them. This CDR3 is built from 13 residues. The germline CDR1 and CDR2 sequences are LNHDA and SQIVND (reference sequence). Here the CDR3 DNA reads TGTGCCAGTAGTATTAGAGATAATCAGCCCCAGCATTTT. Protein sequence: CASSIRDNQPQHF.

This sequence joins TRBV5-1 and TRBJ2-7; D is ambiguous. The V and J ends lost 1 base and 1 base respectively, with 9 bases between them. Germline V gene data show CDR1 as SGHRS and CDR2 as YFSETQ. The CDR3 runs to 14 residues. The DNA for the CDR3 is TGCGCCAGCAGCTTGTCGCGGCCATCCTACGAGCAGTACTTC. Translating gives CASSLSRPSYEQYF.

The rearrangement uses TRBV12-3 or TRBV12-4 and TRBJ1-5; no definite D call. The CDR3 totals 13 residues. The V and J ends lost 3 bases and 5 bases respectively, with 8 bases between them. CDR3 in amino acids: CASSFREDQPQHF. In nucleotides, the CDR3 is TGTGCCAGCAGTTTTAGGGAAGATCAGCCCCAGCATTTT.

The chain carries TRBV6-5 and TRBJ1-1, with a tentative D call TRBD1 (6 bases). The CDR3 loop spans 15 amino acids. CDR1 is MNHEY and CDR2 is SVGAGI in the germline V gene. V shed 5 bases and J shed 0 bases, with 13 bases lying between them. For the CDR3, the DNA is TGTGCCAGCAGTCCTACAGGGAGTGTGAACACTGAAGCTTTCTTT. Its protein is CASSPTGSVNTEAFF.

The chain joins TRBV12-3 or TRBV12-4 to TRBJ1-1; TRBD1 agrees at 8 bases. Trimming at V came to 3 bases and at J to 6 bases, leaving 3 bases not matched to a gene. This CDR3 contains 13 residues. CDR3 amino acids: CASSFQGAAEAFF. CDR3 DNA sequence: TGTGCCAGCAGTTTTCAGGGGGCCGCTGAAGCTTTCTTT.

The CDR3 region is CASSDMRLRGETQYF. The CDR3 nucleotides read TGTGCCAGCAGCGATATGAGACTCCGAGGGGAGACCCAGTACTTC. This chain uses TRBV7-2 with TRBJ2-5; possible D gene TRBD2, 5 bases. The length of the CDR3 is 15 residues. Trimming took 5 bases from V and 5 from J, leaving 18 bases between them. The germline CDR1 and CDR2 sequences are SGHTA and FQGNSA.